This T cell receptor beta chain was obtained from a study of T cells in Graves' hyperthyroidism and ophthalmopathy. Absence of ophthalmopathy progression within 18 months defined stable Graves' hyperthyroidism. Researchers amplified the TCR beta CDR3 regions from RNA transcripts. TCR CDR3 regions were first amplified by RT-PCR with HTBI primers. TCRdb fed the multiplex PCR reads into MiXCR, producing one record per CDR3 protein. The sample yields roughly 570,000 distinct CDR3 sequences, 15% to 19% seen once. CDR1 is SEHNR and CDR2 is FQNEAQ in the germline V gene (reference sequence). CDR3 size: 13 residues. Trimming removed 6 bases from V and 4 bases from J; junction bases left unmatched: 4. Study-wide results and caveats: With a median lead of about 6.9 months before onset, the model predicted ophthalmopathy.

Regarding this clonotype: Its antigen is currently unknown.

The chain employs TRBV7-9 and TRBJ1-2, with 8 bases identical to TRBD1. Sequenced: blood. The source is a woman in her twenties or thirties with Graves' hyperthyroidism. CDR3 DNA sequence: TGTGCCAGCAGGGACAGGGACCTCTATGGCTACACCTTC. This codes for CASRDRDLYGYTF.